Below are 15 T cell receptor beta chains sequenced from a single sample in a study of blood T cell repertoires in COVID-19. The table came from immunoSEQ multiplex PCR; TCRdb's copy has only in-frame clones and leaves some out. The table records about 70,000 clones, 86% of them present only once. The sample consisted of peripheral blood. The origin of the receptors is a woman aged 55-75 years with acute or convalescent COVID-19.

J is TRBJ1-2 and V is TRBV28; TRBD1 is a possible D gene (6 bases). The V end lost 6 bases, the J end lost 0 bases, and 14 bases lay between the germline ends. In germline, CDR1 is MDHEN, CDR2 SYDVKM. This CDR3 is built from 15 residues. The CDR3 here is CASSTQGTTNYGYTF. CDR3 nucleotide sequence: TGTGCCAGCAGCACACAGGGAACTACTAACTATGGCTACACCTTC.

The J gene is TRBJ1-2, the V gene TRBV7-9; 8 positions agree with TRBD1. With V trimmed by 5 bases and J by 8 bases, 4 bases remained unmatched. Germline CDR1 is SEHNR and CDR2 is FQNEAQ (reference sequence). The CDR3 covers 12 residues. CDR3 loop: CASSQGARGYTF. Written as DNA, the CDR3 is TGTGCCAGCAGCCAGGGGGCTCGGGGCTACACCTTC. The full variable domain, in which reference TRBV7-9 and TRBJ1-2 provide the parts outside the CDR3, is DTGVSQNPRHKITKRGQNVTFRCDPISEHNRLYWYRQTLGQGPEFLTYFQNEAQLEKSRLLSDRFSAERPKGSFSTLEIQRTEQGDSAMYLCASSQGARGYTFGSGTRLTVV.

The rearrangement uses TRBV5-1 and TRBJ2-7; maybe TRBD1 (6 bases). V was shortened by 1 base and J by 2 bases, with 13 bases between the two germline ends. Germline V gene data show CDR1 as SGHRS and CDR2 as YFSETQ. The CDR3 covers 15 residues. The CDR3 loop is CASSLNAGVTYEQYF. DNA of the CDR3: TGCGCCAGCAGCTTGAACGCAGGGGTCACCTACGAGCAGTACTTC.

Notes on this clone: Mismatch with germline at one junction end may stem from a read error. V usage is TRBV7-8 and J usage is TRBJ2-2; perhaps TRBD1 as D (6 bases). Per the germline V gene, CDR1 is SGHVS and CDR2 is FQNEAQ. The CDR3 length is 13 residues. The CDR3 loop is CASSFDRSGELFF. CDR3 bases: TGTGCCAGCAGCTTTGACAGGTCCGGAGAGCTGTTTTTT.

The V call is TRBV5-1, the J call TRBJ1-1; D might be TRBD1 (5 bases). Trimming left V 4 bases short and J 0 bases short, with 16 bases between. Germline-derived CDR1 and CDR2 are SGHRS and YFSETQ. This CDR3 has 16 residues. The CDR3 DNA follows: TGCGCCAGCAGCCCGAATCAGGGTCGGATGAACACTGAAGCTTTCTTT. It yields the protein CASSPNQGRMNTEAFF.

The chain couples TRBV7-2 to TRBJ2-1, with 8 bases aligning to TRBD2. V lost 6 bases to trimming and J lost 5 bases; unmatched junction nucleotides: 6. The CDR3 has 14 residues. Germline V gene sequence: CDR1 SGHTA, CDR2 FQGNSA. In nucleotides, the CDR3 is TGTGCCAGCAGTCCGGGACTAGAACACAATGAGCAGTTCTTC. It specifies CASSPGLEHNEQFF.

J is TRBJ1-6 and V is TRBV25-1, with TRBD1 identical over 7 bases. The V segment lost 3 bases and the J segment 6 bases; nucleotides outside the gene matches: 11. Looked up from germline, CDR1 is MGHDK and CDR2 is SYGVNS. CDR3 length: 17 residues. The CDR3 sequence is CASSDRPTGVLNSPLHF. CDR3 DNA sequence: TGTGCCAGCAGTGACCGGCCTACAGGGGTTCTTAATTCACCCCTCCACTTT.

The J gene is TRBJ2-5, the V gene TRBV3-1 (or the pseudogene TRBV3-2), with D possibly TRBD1 on 5 matching bases. Germline V gene data show CDR1 as LGHDT and CDR2 as YNNKEL (reference sequence). CDR3 size: 15 residues. V lost 4 bases, J lost 7 bases, and 19 bases lay in between. The CDR3 loop is CASSPGHHNTGTQYF. CDR3 nucleotide sequence: TGTGCCAGCAGCCCCGGACACCACAACACGGGGACCCAGTACTTC.

This clone appeared once. The CDR3 reads CASSFPQSPLHF. Here the CDR3 DNA reads TGTGCCAGCAGTTTTCCCCAATCACCCCTCCACTTT. J is TRBJ1-6 and V is TRBV28, with D hard to call. The V gene lost 3 bases and the J gene lost 10 bases, with 7 bases spanning the gap. Germline V gene sequence: CDR1 MDHEN, CDR2 SYDVKM. The CDR3 has 12 residues.

The rearrangement uses TRBV5-1 and TRBJ2-1; TRBD2 agrees at 10 bases. Germline CDR1 is SGHRS and CDR2 is YFSETQ. V lost 0 bases, J lost 6 bases, and 6 bases stayed unmatched. This CDR3 region has 16 residues. CDR3 region: CASSLAPSGGFNEQFF. Here the CDR3 DNA reads TGCGCCAGCAGCTTGGCCCCTAGCGGGGGATTCAATGAGCAGTTCTTC.

The gene calls are TRBV5-1 and TRBJ2-3; TRBD2 aligns across 10 bases. V shed 1 base and J 7 bases; nucleotides not matched to a gene: 3. There are 14 residues in the CDR3. Germline V CDR1 and CDR2: SGHRS, YFSETQ. CDR3 residues: CASSLSGGDYTQYF. CDR3 nucleotides: TGCGCCAGCAGCTTGAGCGGGGGGGATTATACGCAGTATTTT.

The rearrangement joins TRBV5-5 to TRBJ1-3, with D tentatively TRBD1 (6 bases). This CDR3 region has 15 residues. Looked up from germline, CDR1 is SGHKS and CDR2 is YYEKEE (reference sequence). The V end lost 0 bases, the J end lost 0 bases, and 7 bases lay between the germline ends. The CDR3 sequence: CASSLGGGSGNTIYF. The CDR3 nucleotides are TGTGCCAGCAGCTTGGGAGGGGGCTCTGGAAACACCATATATTTT.

The chain carries TRBV27 and TRBJ1-2; no firm D call. V lost 3 bases, J lost 6 bases, and 11 bases lay in between. CDR3 length: 13 residues. CDR1 and CDR2 from the germline V gene are MNHEY and SMNVEV (reference sequence). The CDR3, as DNA: TGTGCCAGCAGTTTTCAAGGGAGCGATGGCTACACCTTC. Translation: CASSFQGSDGYTF.

This chain links TRBV7-2 with TRBJ2-5; TRBD2 aligns across 7 bases. This CDR3 is built from 15 residues. From germline, CDR1 is SGHTA and CDR2 FQGNSA. V lost 1 base, J lost 6 bases, and 8 bases stayed unmatched. For the CDR3, the DNA is TGTGCCAGCAGCTTAGAAGAGACTAGCTACCAGACCCAGTACTTC. This gives the protein CASSLEETSYQTQYF.

This clone was seen a single time. V usage is TRBV12-5 and J usage is TRBJ1-5; the match to TRBD1 covers 9 bases. From germline, CDR1 is LGHNT and CDR2 FRNRAP. The CDR3 has 16 residues. V was clipped by 1 base and J by 7 bases; unmatched bases: 8. The CDR3 loop is CASGLGLATGGQPQHF. DNA for the CDR3: TGTGCTAGTGGTTTGGGGTTGGCGACAGGGGGACAGCCCCAGCATTTT. The whole variable domain, remainder taken from reference TRBV12-5 and TRBJ1-5, is DARVTQTPRHKVTEMGQEVTMRCQPILGHNTVFWYRQTMMQGLELLAYFRNRAPLDDSGMPKDRFSAEMPDATLATLKIQPSEPRDSAVYFCASGLGLATGGQPQHFGDGTRLSIL.